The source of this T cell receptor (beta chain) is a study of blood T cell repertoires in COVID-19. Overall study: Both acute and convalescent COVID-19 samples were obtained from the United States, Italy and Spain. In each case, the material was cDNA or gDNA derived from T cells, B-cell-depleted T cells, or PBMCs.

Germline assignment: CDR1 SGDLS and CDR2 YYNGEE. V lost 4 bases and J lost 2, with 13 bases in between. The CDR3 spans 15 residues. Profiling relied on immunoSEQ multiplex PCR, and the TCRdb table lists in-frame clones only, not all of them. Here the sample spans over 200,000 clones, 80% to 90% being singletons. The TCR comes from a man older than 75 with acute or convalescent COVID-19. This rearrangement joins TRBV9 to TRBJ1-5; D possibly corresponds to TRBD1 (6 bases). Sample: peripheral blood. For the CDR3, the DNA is TGTGCCAGCAGCTCCCAGGGGTTGGGCAATCAGCCCCAGCATTTT. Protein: CASSSQGLGNQPQHF. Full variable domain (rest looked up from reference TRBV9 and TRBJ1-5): DSGVTQTPKHLITATGQRVTLRCSPRSGDLSVYWYQQSLDQGLQFLIQYYNGEERAKGNILERFSAQQFPDLHSELNLSSLELGDSALYFCASSSQGLGNQPQHFGDGTRLSIL.